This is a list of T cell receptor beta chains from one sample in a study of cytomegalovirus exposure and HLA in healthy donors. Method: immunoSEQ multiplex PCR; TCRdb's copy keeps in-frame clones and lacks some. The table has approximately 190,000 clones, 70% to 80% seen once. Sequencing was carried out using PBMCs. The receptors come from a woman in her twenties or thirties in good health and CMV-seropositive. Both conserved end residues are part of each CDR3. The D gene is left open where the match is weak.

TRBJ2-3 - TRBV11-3 CASSTGTSPLADTQYF TGTGCCAGCAGCACTGGGACATCTCCGTTGGCAGATACGCAGTATTTT
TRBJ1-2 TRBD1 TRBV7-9 CASSLDRVFNYGYTF TGTGCCAGCAGCCTAGACAGGGTGTTCAACTATGGCTACACCTTC
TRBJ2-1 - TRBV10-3 CAISEGQRQFF TGTGCCATCAGTGAGGGTCAGCGGCAGTTCTTC
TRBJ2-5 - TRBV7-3 CASSSPTGSGQETQYF TGTGCCAGCAGCTCGCCGACCGGGTCCGGACAAGAGACCCAGTACTTC
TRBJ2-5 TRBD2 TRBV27 CASSSTSGGYQETQYF TGTGCCAGCAGTTCGACTAGCGGGGGGTACCAAGAGACCCAGTACTTC
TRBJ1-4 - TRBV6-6 CASKDRTNEKLFF TGTGCCAGTAAGGACAGAACTAATGAAAAACTGTTTTTT
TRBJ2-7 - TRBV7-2 CASSPPREPLEQYF TGTGCCAGCAGCCCGCCCCGGGAACCCCTCGAGCAGTACTTC
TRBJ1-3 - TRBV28 CASRNIASGNTIYF TGTGCCAGCAGGAACATTGCCTCTGGAAACACCATATATTTT
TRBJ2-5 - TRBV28 CASSLDSGLETQYF TGTGCCAGCAGTTTAGATTCGGGTCTAGAGACCCAGTACTTC
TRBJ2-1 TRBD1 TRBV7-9 CASSLGQAYNEQFF TGTGCCAGCAGCTTGGGACAGGCGTACAATGAGCAGTTCTTC